The 15 T cell receptor beta chains below all came from one sample that was sequenced in a study of blood T cell repertoires in COVID-19. TCRdb's copy holds only in-frame clones and misses some; the assay was immunoSEQ multiplex PCR. The data contain about 200,000 clones, around nine tenths of them seen just once; the ten biggest clones take up roughly 3%. The sequencing input was peripheral blood. Every receptor here comes from a man aged 55 to 69 with acute or convalescent COVID-19.

The chain uses TRBV11-2 and TRBJ2-7, with a possible D match to TRBD1 (6 bases). V gave up 0 bases and J gave up 3 bases, with 9 bases separating them. CDR1 and CDR2 from the germline V gene are SGHAT and FQNNGV. The CDR3 totals 14 residues. As DNA, the CDR3 is TGTGCCAGCAGCTTAGAGACAGGTTTCTACGAGCAGTACTTC. Protein product: CASSLETGFYEQYF.

V and J are TRBV2 and TRBJ1-2, with D unresolved. The V end lost 5 bases, the J end lost 7 bases, and 14 bases lay between the germline ends. CDR1 and CDR2 (germline): SNHLY, FYNNEI. CDR3 length equals 13 residues. The CDR3 DNA reads as TGTGCCAGCAGTACCCCGGGTGGCTCTGGCTACACCTTC. The encoded protein is CASSTPGGSGYTF.

The gene calls are TRBV28 and TRBJ1-2; D is unclear. This CDR3 spans 11 amino acids. CDR1 MDHEN and CDR2 SYDVKM come from the germline V gene. V lost 8 bases, J lost 7 bases, and 11 bases lay in between. This CDR3 reads CASASGFGYTF. The CDR3 nucleotides read TGTGCCAGCGCCTCAGGCTTTGGCTACACCTTC.

The V gene is TRBV4-3, the J gene TRBJ2-7, with 7 bases aligning to TRBD1. V lost 5 bases, J lost 5 bases, and 9 bases stayed unmatched. The CDR3 consists of 14 residues. In germline, CDR1 is LGHNA, CDR2 YSLEER. The CDR3 reads CASSFILTGNEQYF. CDR3 sequence (DNA): TGCGCCAGCAGCTTTATATTGACAGGGAACGAGCAGTACTTC.

The chain employs TRBV19 and TRBJ1-6, with TRBD1 matching 7 bases. J lost 7 bases, V lost 9 bases, and 15 bases had no gene match. The V gene's germline CDR1 is LNHDA and CDR2 SQIVND (reference sequence). There are 16 residues in the CDR3. The CDR3 region is CARYTWRSGGNSPLHF. The CDR3 coding sequence is TGTGCCAGGTACACCTGGCGGTCAGGGGGGAATTCACCCCTCCACTTT.

This chain connects TRBV5-1 to TRBJ1-1; D may be TRBD1 (5 bases). Germline V gives CDR1 SGHRS, CDR2 YFSETQ. The CDR3 length is 15 residues. With 2 bases removed from V and 5 bases from J, the gap between germline ends came to 16 bases. The CDR3 DNA reads as TGCGCCAGCAGCTTCGGTCGGGGAGGGGAGACTGAAGCTTTCTTT. Translating gives CASSFGRGGETEAFF.

As regards this clone: The sample holds other DNA sequences that translate to the same CDR3. The gene calls are TRBV7-2 and TRBJ1-1, with D hard to call. Germline V lookup: CDR1 SGHTA, CDR2 FQGNSA. Trimming removed 3 bases at V and 1 base at J, with 3 bases between. CDR3 length: 12 residues. CDR3 in amino acids: CASSFRNTEAFF. The CDR3 nucleotides are TGTGCCAGCAGCTTTAGGAACACTGAAGCTTTCTTT.

For the CDR3, the DNA is TGTGCCAGCAGCGGGACAGGGGACGCCACTGAAGCTTTCTTT. Its translation is CASSGTGDATEAFF. The chain is built from TRBV5-6 and TRBJ1-1; 10 nucleotides line up with TRBD1. CDR3 length: 14 residues. The V and J ends lost 4 bases and 4 bases, in that order; junction bases with no gene match: 4. CDR1 and CDR2 (germline): SGHDT, YYEEEE. Together with reference TRBV5-6 and TRBJ1-1, the CDR3 gives the full variable domain: DAGVTQSPTHLIKTRGQQVTLRCSPKSGHDTVSWYQQALGQGPQFIFQYYEEEERQRGNFPDRFSGHQFPNYSSELNVNALLLGDSALYLCASSGTGDATEAFFGQGTRLTVV.

The J gene is TRBJ2-3, the V gene TRBV3-1 (or the pseudogene TRBV3-2), with a possible D match to TRBD2 (6 bases). The CDR3 is made up of 16 amino acids. Germline values: CDR1 LGHDT, CDR2 YNNKEL (reference sequence). V was clipped by 4 bases and J by 6 bases, with 20 bases between them. CDR3 amino acids: CASSPWDRRDVDTQYF. The CDR3 region has the DNA TGTGCCAGCAGCCCCTGGGACCGGAGGGATGTGGATACGCAGTATTTT.

The V call is TRBV24-1, the J call TRBJ2-7, with D possibly matching TRBD1 (5 bases). Trimming left V 4 bases short and J 0 bases short, with 12 bases between. The CDR3 contains 15 residues. Germline CDR1 KGHDR, CDR2 SFDVKD. The CDR3 DNA is TGTGCCACCAGTGACCCCCGACAGACCTCCTACGAGCAGTACTTC. Translated: CATSDPRQTSYEQYF.

The chain is built from TRBV19 and TRBJ2-5; TRBD1 matches 7 bases. From germline, CDR1 is LNHDA and CDR2 SQIVND (reference sequence). Trimming at V came to 7 bases and at J to 2 bases, leaving 4 bases not matched to a gene. The CDR3 runs 13 residues. CDR3 sequence reads: CASNQQGQETQYF. In DNA form, the CDR3 reads TGTGCCAGTAACCAACAGGGGCAAGAGACCCAGTACTTC.

The genes are TRBV2 and TRBJ2-3; TRBD1 is a possible D gene (5 bases). The CDR3 is 17 residues long. The germline CDR1 and CDR2 sequences are SNHLY and FYNNEI. The V end lost 2 bases, the J end lost 0 bases, and 15 bases lay between the germline ends. The CDR3 DNA follows: TGTGCCAGCAGTGAAAGGGGTCTGACCCCTAGCACAGATACGCAGTATTTT. It specifies CASSERGLTPSTDTQYF.

This clone was observed a single time. This chain uses TRBV5-1 with TRBJ2-6; D not resolved. Trimming shortened V by 1 base and J by 0 bases, and 8 bases separated the two germline ends. The CDR3 consists of 16 residues. Germline CDR1 SGHRS, CDR2 YFSETQ. CDR3 amino acids: CASSLSSSSGANVLTF. For the CDR3, the DNA is TGCGCCAGCAGCTTGTCCTCGTCCTCTGGGGCCAACGTCCTGACTTTC.

The gene calls are TRBV3-1 (or the pseudogene TRBV3-2) and TRBJ2-5; D perhaps matches TRBD1 (5 bases). Germline CDR1 is LGHDT and CDR2 is YNNKEL (reference sequence). V was shortened by 5 bases and J by 0 bases, with 13 bases between the two germline ends. The CDR3 runs to 15 residues. This chain's CDR3 is CASSFRGGYQETQYF. CDR3 bases: TGTGCCAGCAGCTTTAGGGGTGGATACCAAGAGACCCAGTACTTC.

The chain has TRBV28 and TRBJ1-6; possibly TRBD1 for D (5 bases). Germline V lookup: CDR1 MDHEN, CDR2 SYDVKM. The length of the CDR3 is 15 residues. Trimming stripped 3 bases from V and 11 bases from J, with 17 bases between. The CDR3 DNA reads TGTGCCAGCAGTTTGATTGGCAGGGCCCGAGCACCCCTCCACTTT. Translation gives CASSLIGRARAPLHF.